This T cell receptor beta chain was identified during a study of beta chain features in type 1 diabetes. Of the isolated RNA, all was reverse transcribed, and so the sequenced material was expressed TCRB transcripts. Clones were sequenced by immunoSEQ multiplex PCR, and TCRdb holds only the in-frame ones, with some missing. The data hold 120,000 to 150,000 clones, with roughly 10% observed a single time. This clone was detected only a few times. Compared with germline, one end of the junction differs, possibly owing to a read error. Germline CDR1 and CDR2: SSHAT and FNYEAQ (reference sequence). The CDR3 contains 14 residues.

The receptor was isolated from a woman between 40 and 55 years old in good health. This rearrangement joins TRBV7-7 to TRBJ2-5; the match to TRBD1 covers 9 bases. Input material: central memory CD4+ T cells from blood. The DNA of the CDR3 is TGTGCTAGCAGCCAGGACAGGGGCCAAGAGACCCAGTACTTC. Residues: CASSQDRGQETQYF.